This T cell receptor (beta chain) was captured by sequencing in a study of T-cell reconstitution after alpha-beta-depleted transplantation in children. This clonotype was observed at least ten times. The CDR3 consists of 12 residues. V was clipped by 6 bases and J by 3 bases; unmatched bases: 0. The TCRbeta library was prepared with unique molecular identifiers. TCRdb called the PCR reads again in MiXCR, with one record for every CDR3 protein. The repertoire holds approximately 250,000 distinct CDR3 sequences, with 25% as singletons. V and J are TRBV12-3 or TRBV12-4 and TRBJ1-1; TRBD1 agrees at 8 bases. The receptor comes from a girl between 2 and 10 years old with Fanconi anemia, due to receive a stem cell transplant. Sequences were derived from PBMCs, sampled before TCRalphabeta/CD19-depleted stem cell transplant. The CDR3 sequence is CASRDRDTEAFF. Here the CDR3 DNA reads TGTGCCAGCAGGGACAGGGACACTGAAGCTTTCTTT.